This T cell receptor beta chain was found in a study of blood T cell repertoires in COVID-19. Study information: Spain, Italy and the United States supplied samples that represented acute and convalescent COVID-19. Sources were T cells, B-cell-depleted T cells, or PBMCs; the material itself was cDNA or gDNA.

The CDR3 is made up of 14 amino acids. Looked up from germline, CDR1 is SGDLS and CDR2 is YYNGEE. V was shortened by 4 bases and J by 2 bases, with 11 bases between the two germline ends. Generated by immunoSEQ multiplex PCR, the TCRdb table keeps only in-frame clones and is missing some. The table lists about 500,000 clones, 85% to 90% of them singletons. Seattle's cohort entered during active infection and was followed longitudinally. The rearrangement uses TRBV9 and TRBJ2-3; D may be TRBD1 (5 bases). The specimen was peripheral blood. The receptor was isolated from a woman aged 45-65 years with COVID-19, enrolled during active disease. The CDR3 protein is CASSRGSPTDTQYF. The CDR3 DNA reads TGTGCCAGCAGCAGGGGTTCCCCCACAGATACGCAGTATTTT. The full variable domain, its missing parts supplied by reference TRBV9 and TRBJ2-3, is DSGVTQTPKHLITATGQRVTLRCSPRSGDLSVYWYQQSLDQGLQFLIQYYNGEERAKGNILERFSAQQFPDLHSELNLSSLELGDSALYFCASSRGSPTDTQYFGPGTRLTVL.